This TCR beta chain was sequenced for a study of yellow fever vaccine responses in identical twins. Broader study findings: The authors reported partly convergent, partly personalized vaccine responses in identical twins.

TCRdb reanalysed the RT-PCR reads using MiXCR and keeps one entry per CDR3 protein. Among roughly 23,000 distinct CDR3 sequences listed, more than 60% were seen once. V lost 3 bases, J lost 2 bases, and 2 bases stayed unmatched. Germline CDR1 and CDR2: KGHSH and LQKENI. CDR3 length: 14 amino acids. On this clonotype itself: Its antigen is undetermined.

This material consisted of T cells from blood (PBMCs), unsorted or a sorted subset (not recorded which), taken before or after yellow fever vaccination (not recorded which). The clonotype comes from a young woman who received the yellow fever vaccine. J is TRBJ2-7 and V is TRBV18; 9 bases match TRBD1. The CDR3 reads CASSPGTGTYEQYF. As DNA, the CDR3 is TGTGCCAGCTCACCCGGGACAGGGACCTACGAGCAGTACTTC.